The rows below give T cell receptor beta chains drawn from one sample of a study of human T cells and chemical hapten exposure. TCRdb re-analysed the RACE reads in MiXCR, keeping a single row per CDR3 protein. The sample comprises under 200,000 distinct CDR3 sequences, around 13% of which are singletons, and approximately 1.5% rests with the top ten. Material: whole blood, obtained in connection with sensitization to the hapten diphenylcyclopropenone (DPC). The source of these receptors is a woman in her twenties or thirties with alopecia areata. Some clones in this sample may be carry-over from other donors' samples. The CDR3 runs from the conserved cysteine through the conserved F or W. The order of the fields is V gene, D gene, J gene, CDR3 length, clone size, CDR3 protein, CDR3 DNA. A D gene is named only where the DNA matches it firmly. For some rows the clone size is stated as once, few or many, or as a class when expanded; others skip it.

>TRBV4-3|-|TRBJ1-5|14|many
CASSQDGGNQPQHF
TGCGCCAGCAGCCAAGATGGAGGGAATCAGCCCCAGCATTTT
>TRBV6-1|-|TRBJ1-1|16|few
CASSDPGQARNTEAFF
TGTGCCAGCAGTGATCCAGGGCAGGCGAGGAACACTGAAGCTTTCTTT
>TRBV20-1|-|TRBJ1-2|14|many
CSARRDMASYGYTF
TGCAGTGCTAGAAGGGACATGGCGAGCTATGGCTACACCTTC
>TRBV20-1|-|TRBJ1-4|13|few
CSARPATNEKLFF
TGCAGTGCTAGACCCGCAACTAATGAAAAACTGTTTTTT
>TRBV7-9|-|TRBJ2-3|12|-
CASRSATGTQYF
TGTGCCAGCAGGTCAGCCACGGGTACGCAGTATTTT
>TRBV28|-|TRBJ2-1|13|-
CASSAERGFGRFF
TGTGCCAGCAGTGCCGAAAGGGGATTTGGTCGGTTCTTC
>TRBV2|-|TRBJ2-7|11|-
CASSNAYEQYF
TGTGCCAGCAGCAATGCCTACGAGCAGTACTTC
>TRBV20-1|TRBD2|TRBJ2-5|13|few
CSARLAGGETQYF
TGCAGTGCTAGATTAGCGGGAGGAGAGACCCAGTACTTC
>TRBV21-1|-|TRBJ2-3|14|-
CASSPSGSTDTQYF
TGTGCCAGCAGTCCTAGCGGTAGCACAGATACGCAGTATTTT
>TRBV18|-|TRBJ1-2|15|many
CASSPSRGVVYGYTF
TGTGCCAGCTCACCGAGCAGGGGAGTAGTATATGGCTACACCTTC
>TRBV29-1|TRBD1|TRBJ2-7|14|many
CSVGEGTGRSEQYF
TGCAGCGTTGGGGAAGGGACAGGGAGATCCGAGCAGTACTTC
>TRBV18|-|TRBJ2-6|14|many
CASTHEAGANVLTF
TGTGCCAGCACTCACGAAGCTGGGGCCAACGTCCTGACTTTC